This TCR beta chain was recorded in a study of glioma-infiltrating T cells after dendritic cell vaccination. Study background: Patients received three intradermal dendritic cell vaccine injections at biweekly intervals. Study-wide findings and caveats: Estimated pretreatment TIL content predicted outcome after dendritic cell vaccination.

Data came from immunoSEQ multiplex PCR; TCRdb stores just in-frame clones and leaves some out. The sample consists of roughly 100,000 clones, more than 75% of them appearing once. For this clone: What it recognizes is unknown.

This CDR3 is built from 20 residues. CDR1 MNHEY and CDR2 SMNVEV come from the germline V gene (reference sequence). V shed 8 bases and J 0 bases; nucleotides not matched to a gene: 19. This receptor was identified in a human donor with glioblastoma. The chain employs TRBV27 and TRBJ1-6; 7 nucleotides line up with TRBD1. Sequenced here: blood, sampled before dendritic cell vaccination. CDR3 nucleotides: TGTGCCAGCGGCGCAATCAGGGGGTCCACCCAATTCTCCTATAATTCACCCCTCCACTTT. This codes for CASGAIRGSTQFSYNSPLHF.